This is a list of T cell receptor beta chains from one sample in a study of beta chain features in type 1 diabetes. The data were produced by immunoSEQ multiplex PCR, yet TCRdb's version contains in-frame clones alone and is incomplete. Of 600,000 or so clones in the sample, roughly 13% were seen once. Sequencing was done on a sample of naive CD4+ T cells from blood. The source is a man between 18 and 35 years old with type 1 diabetes. Each CDR3 is given with its conserved first and last residue. D genes are given only for firm matches. For some rows the clone size is stated as once, few or many, or as a class when expanded; others skip it.

TRBJ2-1,.,few,TRBV5-1,CASSGGQSSYNEQFF,TGCGCCAGCAGCGGCGGACAGAGCTCCTACAATGAGCAGTTCTTC
TRBJ2-7,.,.,TRBV30,CAWSGGGEQYF,TGTGCCTGGAGTGGAGGAGGGGAGCAGTACTTC
TRBJ2-3,TRBD2,.,TRBV18,CASSRTSTSGATDTQYF,TGTGCCAGCTCACGTACATCGACTAGCGGGGCCACAGATACGCAGTATTTT
TRBJ1-1,.,few,TRBV30,CAWKLIMNTEAFF,TGTGCCTGGAAATTGATCATGAACACTGAAGCTTTCTTT
TRBJ1-6,TRBD1,few,TRBV2,CASSTGENSPLHF,TGTGCCAGCAGCACAGGGGAAAATTCACCCCTCCACTTT
TRBJ1-6,TRBD1,.,TRBV28,CASSPGQGASNSPLHF,TGTGCCAGCAGTCCGGGACAGGGGGCTAGTAATTCACCCCTCCACTTT
TRBJ2-7,.,.,TRBV9,CASSVLESSHEQYF,TGTGCCAGCAGCGTATTGGAATCTTCCCACGAGCAGTACTTC
TRBJ2-1,.,.,TRBV27,CASSLWDTYSYNEQFF,TGTGCCAGCAGTTTATGGGACACTTACTCCTACAATGAGCAGTTCTTC
TRBJ2-5,TRBD1,few,TRBV30,CAWNGQVQETQYF,TGTGCCTGGAACGGACAGGTCCAAGAGACCCAGTACTTC
TRBJ2-1,.,few,TRBV30,CAWAVLSSYNEQFF,TGTGCCTGGGCAGTTCTTAGCTCCTACAATGAGCAGTTCTTC
TRBJ2-7,TRBD1,few,TRBV30,CAWTDRGLPYEQYF,TGTGCCTGGACTGACAGGGGGCTCCCCTACGAGCAGTACTTC
TRBJ2-2,TRBD2,few,TRBV7-9,CASSSFTSANTGELFF,TGTGCCAGCAGCTCCTTCACTAGCGCGAACACCGGGGAGCTGTTTTTT
TRBJ2-3,TRBD2,.,TRBV28,CASSTPSGQFTDTQYF,TGTGCCAGCAGTACCCCTAGCGGGCAGTTCACAGATACGCAGTATTTT
TRBJ1-2,.,.,TRBV30,CAWSAGVGGYTF,TGTGCCTGGAGTGCAGGTGTAGGTGGCTACACCTTC
TRBJ1-5,.,.,TRBV30,CAWSPGLIRVQPQHF,TGTGCCTGGAGTCCCGGGTTGATACGGGTTCAGCCCCAGCATTTT
TRBJ2-1,.,few,TRBV5-4,CASSLASIPSGSQQFF,TGTGCCAGCAGCTTGGCTTCCATCCCCTCGGGAAGTCAGCAGTTCTTC
TRBJ2-2,.,.,TRBV10-3,CAISESIGTNTGELFF,TGTGCCATCAGTGAGTCGATTGGCACGAACACCGGGGAGCTGTTTTTT
TRBJ2-5,.,.,TRBV9,CASSASSRQETQYF,TGTGCCAGCAGCGCTAGCAGTCGACAAGAGACCCAGTACTTC
TRBJ1-5,.,.,TRBV7-2,CASSFTSGGNQPQHF,TGTGCCAGCAGCTTTACTTCGGGGGGAAATCAGCCCCAGCATTTT
TRBJ2-3,TRBD1,few,TRBV27,CASSLRAGGMYTQYF,TGTGCCAGCAGTTTACGGGCAGGGGGCATGTATACGCAGTATTTT
TRBJ2-7,.,.,TRBV6-5,CASSYSIGQPAYEQYF,TGTGCCAGCAGTTACTCGATAGGACAACCCGCCTACGAGCAGTACTTC
TRBJ2-7,.,.,TRBV6-5,CASSYSTGTAYEQYF,TGTGCCAGCAGTTACTCGACCGGGACTGCCTACGAGCAGTACTTC
TRBJ2-7,TRBD2,few,TRBV4-1,CASSQASGRPEQYF,TGCGCCAGCAGCCAAGCTAGCGGGAGACCCGAGCAGTACTTC
TRBJ2-2,.,few,TRBV30,CAWSVLVQGYLSGELFF,TGTGCCTGGAGTGTACTGGTTCAGGGCTACCTGAGCGGGGAGCTGTTTTTT
TRBJ2-1,.,few,TRBV14,CASSQGLRGDEQFF,TGTGCCAGCAGCCAAGGTTTACGAGGGGATGAGCAGTTCTTC
TRBJ2-5,.,few,TRBV18,CASSSLTPQETQYF,TGTGCCAGCTCAAGTTTAACCCCTCAAGAGACCCAGTACTTC
TRBJ1-2,.,.,TRBV30,CARNPGTDYGYTF,TGTGCCCGGAACCCCGGGACGGACTATGGCTACACCTTC